This T cell receptor beta chain was sequenced in a study of T cell responses to AZD1222 COVID-19 vaccine (dated by TCRdb to the early 2020s). For context, the study as a whole: AZD1222 recipients given second doses at about 4 weeks or at about 12 weeks were pooled, since spike-specific TCR depth and breadth were not found to differ between the two schedules. Enrollment into the trials was organized by age into subgroups of 18-55, 56-69 and 70-plus years, and those subgroups contained roughly 150, 30 and 60 TCR-sequenced participants, respectively. A total of about 230 trial participants underwent TCR sequencing, of whom some 210 received two doses of AZD1222 and some 25 received two doses of the MenACWY control vaccine. Study-level results and caveats: Because no samples from the day 14 peak response were available, repertoires could be characterized only after the peak T cell response. Conclusions about previously exposed vaccinees are limited because only a handful of AZD1222 recipients were SARS-CoV-2 seropositive at baseline. The vaccine-associated CD4 TCRs covered the entire spike protein, and the dominant responses fell in regions 160-218 and 743-854. Reportedly, almost half of the unique spike-specific TCRs recognized epitopes lying outside the regions that are mutated in the B.1.351 and B.1.1.7 variants. Participants were mostly white British and included more females than males, and it was suggested by the authors that clonal diversity may have been underestimated. In the small 56-69-year group, the increase in depth fell short of significance, most likely because of low power. Spike-specific TCR breadth and depth rose significantly after two AZD1222 doses compared with day 0 and with MenACWY recipients.

The CDR3 regions of human TCRbeta chains were subjected to immunosequencing. Turning to the authors' computational methods: TCRs in the repertoires were matched against a reference library of SARS-CoV-2-specific TCRs that had been generated with the MIRA antigen-specificity platform. Breadth was defined as the fraction of unique TCRs that were SARS-CoV-2-associated, and depth was defined as the fraction of total T cells that were SARS-CoV-2-associated. Each spike-specific TCR was assigned to its reactive spike region and to a CD4 or CD8 class using the MIRA data. Log10-transformed breadth and depth values were compared by one-way ANOVA with Sidak's multiple comparisons tests. The table comes from immuneACCESS by way of TCRdb, which keeps in-frame sequences with V and J called. Part of the clones is missing from these tables; in studies checked, under half for an unresolved V gene and the rest for unknown reasons. That table supplies the V and J calls and clone size; D and trimming were determined from the DNA. Within this sample are around 120,000 clones, with approximately 92% of them counted one time only. The top ten clonotypes cover roughly 13% of the sample.

Counted from cysteine to phenylalanine, this CDR3 has 15 amino acids. Only the CDR3 DNA stays, 45 bases, in frame from base 1. At the junction V is shortened by 7 bases and J by 0 bases; bases outside the gene matches: 9. In the germline V gene, CDR1 corresponds to SGDLS and CDR2 to YYNGEE. As to this clone: Its antigen has not been determined. No base quality information exists; no much larger clone differs at one position.

This specimen's time point label, interpreted: baseline before first vaccination. Vaccinee samples were obtained from the UK trials COV001 and COV002, which included a single-blind randomized controlled phase 2/3 trial of AZD1222 (ChAdOx1 nCoV-19) in healthy adults. For TCRbeta chain sequencing, PBMC samples were collected from trial participants at day 0 and at day 28 after the second dose. The clonotype was recovered from an adult in good health. The chain is encoded by TRBV9 joined to TRBJ1-2, and TRBD1 aligns with 7 junction nucleotides. The material was peripheral blood, obtained on day 0 of AZD1222 vaccination. The CDR3 protein is CASARPDRSNYGYTF. The DNA sequence follows: TGTGCCAGCGCGAGACCGGACAGGTCTAACTATGGCTACACCTTC.